This TCR beta chain originates from a study of blood T cell repertoires in COVID-19. Sequenced by immunoSEQ multiplex PCR; TCRdb stores in-frame clones only, minus some. The sample lists approximately 130,000 clones; 75% to 90% were seen once. Germline V gene sequence: CDR1 MNHEY, CDR2 SMNVEV (reference sequence). The CDR3 sequence is 13 residues long. V lost 7 bases to trimming and J lost 4 bases; unmatched junction nucleotides: 7. Cohort 3 recovery required two negative PCRs, clearance, or symptom resolution. The J gene is TRBJ2-7, the V gene TRBV27, with 7 bases identical to TRBD1. This sequence originates from a woman aged 45-60 years who had recovered from COVID-19. Sequencing input: PBMCs or T cells enriched from blood (not recorded which). DNA for the CDR3: TGTGCCAGCAAACTAGGGGACAGTTACGAGCAGTACTTC. Amino acid sequence: CASKLGDSYEQYF.